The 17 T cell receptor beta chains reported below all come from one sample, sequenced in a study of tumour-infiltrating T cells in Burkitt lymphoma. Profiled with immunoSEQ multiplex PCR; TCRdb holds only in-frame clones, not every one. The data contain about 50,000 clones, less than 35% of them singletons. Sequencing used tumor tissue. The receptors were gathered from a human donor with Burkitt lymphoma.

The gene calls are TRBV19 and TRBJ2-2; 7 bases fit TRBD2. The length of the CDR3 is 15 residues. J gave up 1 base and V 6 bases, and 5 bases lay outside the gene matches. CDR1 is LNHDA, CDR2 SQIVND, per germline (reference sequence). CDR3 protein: CASRFGTKNTGELFF. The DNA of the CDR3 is TGTGCCAGTAGGTTCGGGACTAAGAACACCGGGGAGCTGTTTTTT.

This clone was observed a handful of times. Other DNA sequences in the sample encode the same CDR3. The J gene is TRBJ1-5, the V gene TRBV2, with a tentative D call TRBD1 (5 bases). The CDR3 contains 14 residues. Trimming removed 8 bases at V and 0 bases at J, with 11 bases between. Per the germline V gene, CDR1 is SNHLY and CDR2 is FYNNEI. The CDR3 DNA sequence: TGTGCCAGCTCCGACAGTACTAGCAATCAGCCCCAGCATTTT. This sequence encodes CASSDSTSNQPQHF.

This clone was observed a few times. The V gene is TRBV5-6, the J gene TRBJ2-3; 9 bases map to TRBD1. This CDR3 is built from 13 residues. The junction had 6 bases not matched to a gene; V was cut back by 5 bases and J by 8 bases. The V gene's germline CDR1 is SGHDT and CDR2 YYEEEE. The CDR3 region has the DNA TGTGCCAGCAGGGGACAGGGCGGCGGTACGCAGTATTTT. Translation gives CASRGQGGGTQYF.

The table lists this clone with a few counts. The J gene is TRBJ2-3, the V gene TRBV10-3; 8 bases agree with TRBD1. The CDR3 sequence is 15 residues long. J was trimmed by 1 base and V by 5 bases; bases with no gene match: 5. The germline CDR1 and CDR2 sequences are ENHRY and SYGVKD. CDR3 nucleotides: TGTGCCATCAGTTCGACAGGGGCAGGCACAGATACGCAGTATTTT. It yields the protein CAISSTGAGTDTQYF.

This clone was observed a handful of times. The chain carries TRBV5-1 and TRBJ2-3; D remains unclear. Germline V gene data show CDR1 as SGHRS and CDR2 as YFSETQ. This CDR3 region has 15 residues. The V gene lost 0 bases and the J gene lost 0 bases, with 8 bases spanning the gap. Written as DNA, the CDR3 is TGCGCCAGCAGCTTGGGACAAATCAGCACAGATACGCAGTATTTT. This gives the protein CASSLGQISTDTQYF.

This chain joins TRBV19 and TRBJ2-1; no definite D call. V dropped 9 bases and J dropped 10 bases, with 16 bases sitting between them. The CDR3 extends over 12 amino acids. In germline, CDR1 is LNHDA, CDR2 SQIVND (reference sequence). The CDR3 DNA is TGTGCCAGCCGAACCCCAGGTTACGAGCAGTTCTTC. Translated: CASRTPGYEQFF.

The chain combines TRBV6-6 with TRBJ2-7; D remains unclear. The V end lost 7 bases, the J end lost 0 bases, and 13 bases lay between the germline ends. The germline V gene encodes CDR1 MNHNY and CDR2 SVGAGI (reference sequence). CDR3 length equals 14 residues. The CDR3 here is CASKATSDSYEQYF. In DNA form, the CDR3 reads TGTGCCAGCAAAGCAACAAGCGACTCCTACGAGCAGTACTTC.

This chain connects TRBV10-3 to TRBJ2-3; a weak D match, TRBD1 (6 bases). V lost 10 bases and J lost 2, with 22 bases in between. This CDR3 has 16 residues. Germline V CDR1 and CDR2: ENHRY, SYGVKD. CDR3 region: CATTVGETGNTDTQYF. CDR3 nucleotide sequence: TGTGCCACAACGGTGGGGGAAACAGGGAACACAGATACGCAGTATTTT.

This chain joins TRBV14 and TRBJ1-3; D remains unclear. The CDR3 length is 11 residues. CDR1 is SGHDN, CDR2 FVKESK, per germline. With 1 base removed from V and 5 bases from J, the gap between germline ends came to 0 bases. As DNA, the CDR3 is TGTGCCAGCAGCCAAGGAAACACCATATATTTT. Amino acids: CASSQGNTIYF.

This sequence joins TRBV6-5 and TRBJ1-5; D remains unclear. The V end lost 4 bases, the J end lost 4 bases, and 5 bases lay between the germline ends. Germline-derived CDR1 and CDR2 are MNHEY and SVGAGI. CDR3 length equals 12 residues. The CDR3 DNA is TGTGCCAGCAGTTTTAGGAATCAGCCCCAGCATTTT. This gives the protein CASSFRNQPQHF.

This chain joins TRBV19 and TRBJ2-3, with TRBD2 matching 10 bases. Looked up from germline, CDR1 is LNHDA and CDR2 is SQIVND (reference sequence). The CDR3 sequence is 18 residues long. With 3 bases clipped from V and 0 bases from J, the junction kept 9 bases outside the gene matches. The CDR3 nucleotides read TGTGCCAGTAGTATTGGTCTTCTAGCGGGGGCTAGCACAGATACGCAGTATTTT. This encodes CASSIGLLAGASTDTQYF.

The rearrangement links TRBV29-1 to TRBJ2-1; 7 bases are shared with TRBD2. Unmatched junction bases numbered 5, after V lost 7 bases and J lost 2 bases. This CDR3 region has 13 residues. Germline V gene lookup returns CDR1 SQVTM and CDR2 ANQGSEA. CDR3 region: CSARTRAYNEQFF. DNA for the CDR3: TGCAGCGCCAGGACTAGAGCCTACAATGAGCAGTTCTTC.

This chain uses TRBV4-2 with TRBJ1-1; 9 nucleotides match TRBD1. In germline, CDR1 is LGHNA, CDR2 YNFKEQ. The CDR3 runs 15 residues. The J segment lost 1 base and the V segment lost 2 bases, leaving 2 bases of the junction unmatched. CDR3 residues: CASSQRDRANTEAFF. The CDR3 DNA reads TGTGCCAGCAGCCAACGGGACAGGGCGAACACTGAAGCTTTCTTT.

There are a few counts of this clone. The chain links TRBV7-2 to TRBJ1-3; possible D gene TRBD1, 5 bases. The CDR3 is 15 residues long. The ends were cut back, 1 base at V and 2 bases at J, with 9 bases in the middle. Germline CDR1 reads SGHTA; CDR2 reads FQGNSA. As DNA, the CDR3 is TGTGCCAGCAGCTTAGATACCAGGGCTGGAAACACCATATATTTT. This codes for CASSLDTRAGNTIYF.

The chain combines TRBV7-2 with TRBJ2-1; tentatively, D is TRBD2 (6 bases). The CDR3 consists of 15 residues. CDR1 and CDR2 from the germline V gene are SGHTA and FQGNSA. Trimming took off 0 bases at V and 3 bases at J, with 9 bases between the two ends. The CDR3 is CASSLAPGDYNEQFF. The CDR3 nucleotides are TGTGCCAGCAGCTTAGCCCCGGGAGACTACAATGAGCAGTTCTTC.

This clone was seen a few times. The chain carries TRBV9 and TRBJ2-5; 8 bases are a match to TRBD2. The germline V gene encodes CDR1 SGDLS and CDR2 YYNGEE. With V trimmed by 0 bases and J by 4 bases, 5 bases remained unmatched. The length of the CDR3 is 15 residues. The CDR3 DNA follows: TGTGCCAGCAGCGTAGGGGGGAGCGGGGGAGAGACCCAGTACTTC. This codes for CASSVGGSGGETQYF.

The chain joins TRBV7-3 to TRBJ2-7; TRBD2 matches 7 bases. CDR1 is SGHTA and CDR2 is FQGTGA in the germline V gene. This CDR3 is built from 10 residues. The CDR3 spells CSPRGDEQYF. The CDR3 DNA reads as TGTTCACCCCGGGGGGACGAGCAGTACTTC.